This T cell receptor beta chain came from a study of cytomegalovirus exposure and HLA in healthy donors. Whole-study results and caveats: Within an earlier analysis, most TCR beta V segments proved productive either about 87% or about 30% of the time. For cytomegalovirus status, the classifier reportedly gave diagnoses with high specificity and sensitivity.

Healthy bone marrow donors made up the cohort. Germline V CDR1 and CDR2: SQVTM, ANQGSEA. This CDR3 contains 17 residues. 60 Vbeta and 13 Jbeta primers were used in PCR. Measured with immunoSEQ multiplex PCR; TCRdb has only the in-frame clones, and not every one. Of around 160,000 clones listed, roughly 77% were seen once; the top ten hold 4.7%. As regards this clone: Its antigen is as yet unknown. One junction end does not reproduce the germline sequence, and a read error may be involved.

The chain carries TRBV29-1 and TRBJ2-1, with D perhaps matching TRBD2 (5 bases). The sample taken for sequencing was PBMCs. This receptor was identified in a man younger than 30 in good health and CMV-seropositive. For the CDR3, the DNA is TGCAGCGTCGAAGTCGCCTCTAGAGGGAGAGGCTACAATGAGCAGTTCTTC. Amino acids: CSVEVASRGRGYNEQFF.